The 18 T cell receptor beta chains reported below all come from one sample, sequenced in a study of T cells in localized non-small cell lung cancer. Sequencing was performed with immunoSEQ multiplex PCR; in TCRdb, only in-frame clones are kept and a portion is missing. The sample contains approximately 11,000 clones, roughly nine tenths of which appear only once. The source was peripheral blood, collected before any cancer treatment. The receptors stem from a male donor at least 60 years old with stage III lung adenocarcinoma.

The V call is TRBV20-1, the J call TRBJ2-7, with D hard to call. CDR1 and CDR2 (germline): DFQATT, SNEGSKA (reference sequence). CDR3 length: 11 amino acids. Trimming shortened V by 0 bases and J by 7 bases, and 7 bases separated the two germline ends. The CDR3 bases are TGCAGTGCTAGAGATGGAAAAGAGCAGTACTTC. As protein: CSARDGKEQYF.

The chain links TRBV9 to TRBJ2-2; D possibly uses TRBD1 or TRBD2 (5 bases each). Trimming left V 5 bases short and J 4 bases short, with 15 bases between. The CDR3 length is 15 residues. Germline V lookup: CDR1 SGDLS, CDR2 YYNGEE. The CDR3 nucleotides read TGTGCCAGCAGTGCCCAACCTGGGGGCACCGGGGAGCTGTTTTTT. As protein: CASSAQPGGTGELFF.

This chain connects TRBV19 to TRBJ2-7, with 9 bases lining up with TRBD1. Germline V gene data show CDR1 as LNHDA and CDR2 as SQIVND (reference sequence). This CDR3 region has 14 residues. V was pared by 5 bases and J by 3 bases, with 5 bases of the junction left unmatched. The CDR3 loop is CASSLGQGNYEQYF. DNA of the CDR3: TGTGCCAGTAGTCTGGGACAGGGAAACTACGAGCAGTACTTC.

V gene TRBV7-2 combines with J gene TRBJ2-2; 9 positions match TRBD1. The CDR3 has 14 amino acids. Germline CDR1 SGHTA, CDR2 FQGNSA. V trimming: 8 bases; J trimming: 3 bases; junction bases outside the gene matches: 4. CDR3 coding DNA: TGTGCCAGCGGGGGACAGGGTTACACCGGGGAGCTGTTTTTT. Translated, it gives CASGGQGYTGELFF.

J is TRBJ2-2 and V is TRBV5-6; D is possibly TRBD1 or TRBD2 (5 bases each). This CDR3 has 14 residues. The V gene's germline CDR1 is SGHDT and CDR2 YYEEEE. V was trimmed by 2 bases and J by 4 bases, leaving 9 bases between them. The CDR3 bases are TGTGCCAGCAGCTTTAGGGGAGTCACCGGGGAGCTGTTTTTT. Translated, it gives CASSFRGVTGELFF.

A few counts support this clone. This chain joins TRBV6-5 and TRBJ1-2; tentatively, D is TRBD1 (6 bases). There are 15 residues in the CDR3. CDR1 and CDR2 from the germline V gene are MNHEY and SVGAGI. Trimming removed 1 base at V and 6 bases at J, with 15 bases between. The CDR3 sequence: CASSYYTGTKDGYTF. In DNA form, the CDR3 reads TGTGCCAGCAGTTACTATACAGGGACGAAGGATGGCTACACCTTC.

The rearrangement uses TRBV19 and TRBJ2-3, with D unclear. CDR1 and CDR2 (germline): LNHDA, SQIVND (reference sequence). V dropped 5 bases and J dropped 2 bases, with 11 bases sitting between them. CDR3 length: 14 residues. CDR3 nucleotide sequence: TGTGCCAGTAGTTCCCCGTCCTTCACAGATACGCAGTATTTT. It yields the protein CASSSPSFTDTQYF.

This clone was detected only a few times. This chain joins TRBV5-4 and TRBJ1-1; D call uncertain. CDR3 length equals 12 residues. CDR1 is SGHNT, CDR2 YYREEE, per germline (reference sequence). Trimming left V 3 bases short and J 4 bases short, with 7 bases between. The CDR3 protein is CASSSGRTEAFF. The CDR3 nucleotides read TGTGCCAGCAGCTCCGGGCGCACTGAAGCTTTCTTT.

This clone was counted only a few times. This CDR3 is CASRIWGYEQYF. In nucleotides, the CDR3 is TGTGCCAGCCGAATTTGGGGCTACGAGCAGTACTTC. J is TRBJ2-7 and V is TRBV13, with D unresolved. Trimming took 8 bases from V and 3 from J, leaving 11 bases between them. The CDR3 extends over 12 amino acids. CDR1 PRHDT and CDR2 FYEKMQ come from the germline V gene (reference sequence).

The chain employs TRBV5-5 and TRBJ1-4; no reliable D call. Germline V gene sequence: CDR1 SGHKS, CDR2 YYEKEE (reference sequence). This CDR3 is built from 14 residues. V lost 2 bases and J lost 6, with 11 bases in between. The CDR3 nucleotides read TGTGCCAGCAGCTTCCGGGTTGGAGATGAAAAACTGTTTTTT. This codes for CASSFRVGDEKLFF.

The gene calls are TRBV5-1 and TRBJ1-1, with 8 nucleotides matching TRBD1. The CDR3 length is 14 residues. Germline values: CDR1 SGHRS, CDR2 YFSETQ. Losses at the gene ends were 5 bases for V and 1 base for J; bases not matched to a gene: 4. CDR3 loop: CASSTGQANTEAFF. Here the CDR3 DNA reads TGCGCCAGCAGTACGGGACAGGCGAACACTGAAGCTTTCTTT.

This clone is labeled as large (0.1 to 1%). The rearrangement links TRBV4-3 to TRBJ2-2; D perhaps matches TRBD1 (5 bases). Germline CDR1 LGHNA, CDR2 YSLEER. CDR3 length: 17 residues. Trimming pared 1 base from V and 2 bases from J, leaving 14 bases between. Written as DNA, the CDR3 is TGCGCCAGCAGCCAAGTGGGCGACAGCCTAAACACCGGGGAGCTGTTTTTT. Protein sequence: CASSQVGDSLNTGELFF.

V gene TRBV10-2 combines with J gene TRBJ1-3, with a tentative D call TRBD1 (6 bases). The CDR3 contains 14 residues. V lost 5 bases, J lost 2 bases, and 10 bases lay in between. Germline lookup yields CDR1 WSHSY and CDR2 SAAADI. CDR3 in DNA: TGCGCCAGCAGTCCCAGGGGCGCTGGAAACACCATATATTTT. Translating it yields CASSPRGAGNTIYF.

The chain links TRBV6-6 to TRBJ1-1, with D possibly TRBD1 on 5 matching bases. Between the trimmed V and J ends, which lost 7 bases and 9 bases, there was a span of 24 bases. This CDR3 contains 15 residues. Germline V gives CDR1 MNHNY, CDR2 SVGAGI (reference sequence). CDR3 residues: CASTLFYGDRGKAFF. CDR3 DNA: TGTGCCAGCACCCTCTTTTATGGGGATCGGGGGAAAGCTTTCTTT.

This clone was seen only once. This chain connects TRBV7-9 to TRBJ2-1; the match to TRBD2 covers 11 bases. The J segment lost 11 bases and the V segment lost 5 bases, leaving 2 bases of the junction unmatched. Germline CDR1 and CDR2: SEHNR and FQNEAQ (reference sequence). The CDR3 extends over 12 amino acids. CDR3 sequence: CASSGTSGKQFF. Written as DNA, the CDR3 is TGTGCCAGCAGCGGGACTAGCGGTAAGCAGTTCTTC.

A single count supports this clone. The CDR3 DNA follows: TGTGCCAGTAGTATATCCGGGACCAACAGTGAGCAGTTCTTC. This encodes CASSISGTNSEQFF. V gene TRBV19 combines with J gene TRBJ2-1; D tentatively fits TRBD1 or TRBD2 (5 bases each). V lost 2 bases and J lost 9, with 14 bases in between. This CDR3 is 14 amino acids long. The germline CDR1 and CDR2 sequences are LNHDA and SQIVND (reference sequence).

In nucleotides, the CDR3 is TGTGCCAGCAGCTTAGTGGGGGGGACCTTTATCTACGAGCAGTACTTC. This sequence encodes CASSLVGGTFIYEQYF. This chain joins TRBV7-2 and TRBJ2-7, with TRBD2 identical over 7 bases. Losses at the gene ends were 1 base for V and 3 bases for J; bases not matched to a gene: 9. Germline V gives CDR1 SGHTA, CDR2 FQGNSA. The length of the CDR3 is 16 residues.

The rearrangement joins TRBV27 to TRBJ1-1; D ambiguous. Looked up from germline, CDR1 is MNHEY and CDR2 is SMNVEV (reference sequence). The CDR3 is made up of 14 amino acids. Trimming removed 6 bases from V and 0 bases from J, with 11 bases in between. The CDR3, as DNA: TGTGCCAGCAGCCTTTTTGGGTTGAACACTGAAGCTTTCTTT. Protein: CASSLFGLNTEAFF.